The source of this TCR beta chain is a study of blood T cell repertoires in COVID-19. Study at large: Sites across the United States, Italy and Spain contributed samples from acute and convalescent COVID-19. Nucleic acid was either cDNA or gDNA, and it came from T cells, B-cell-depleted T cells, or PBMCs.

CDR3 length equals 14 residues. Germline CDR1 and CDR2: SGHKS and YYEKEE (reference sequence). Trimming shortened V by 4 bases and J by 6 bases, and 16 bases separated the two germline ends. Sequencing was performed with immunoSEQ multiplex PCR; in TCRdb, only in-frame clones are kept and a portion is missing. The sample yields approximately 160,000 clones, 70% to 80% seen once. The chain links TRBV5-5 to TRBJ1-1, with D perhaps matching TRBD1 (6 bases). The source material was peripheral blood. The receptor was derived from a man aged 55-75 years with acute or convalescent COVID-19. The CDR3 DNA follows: TGTGCCAGCAGCCGCGCAGGGGAAAGCGCTGAAGCTTTCTTT. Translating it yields CASSRAGESAEAFF. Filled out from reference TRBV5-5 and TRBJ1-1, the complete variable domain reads DAGVTQSPTHLIKTRGQQVTLRCSPISGHKSVSWYQQVLGQGPQFIFQYYEKEERGRGNFPDRFSARQFPNYSSELNVNALLLGDSALYLCASSRAGESAEAFFGQGTRLTVV.